Given below is one TCR beta chain in context. Its antigen is currently unknown. There were eight separate reactions per sample in which cDNA was made. TCRdb re-called the 5' RACE reads and gives one entry per CDR3 protein, without DNA. This sample's clone table lists some 190,000 distinct CDR3 sequences. The entry originates in a study of monozygotic twins with inflammatory bowel disease. This CDR3 has 14 residues. CDR1 is SGHDN, CDR2 FVKESK, per germline. Study findings and constraints: Those with IBD had lower TCRbeta diversity (inverse Simpson) than their healthy co-twins did.

This chain connects TRBV14 to TRBJ2-6. The sequence came from a human donor with ulcerative colitis or Crohn's disease, or a healthy co-twin of an affected twin (not recorded which). What was sequenced was blood. CDR3 residues: CASSIHSGANVLTF.